These 27 T cell receptor beta chains were sequenced from one sample in a study of graft-versus-host responses after intestinal transplantation. Clones were read by immunoSEQ multiplex PCR, and TCRdb kept only the in-frame ones, dropping some. The sample comprises over 9,000 clones, about 95% of which are singletons, and 16% rests with the top ten. Sample: bone marrow, taken 500 to 550 days after intestinal transplantation. The receptor set was obtained from a human patient who received an intestinal transplant, so some T cells may come from the graft donor.

The chain has TRBV28 and TRBJ1-2; D ambiguous. Deletions cut 6 bases from V and 4 bases from J, with 15 bases between. Germline values: CDR1 MDHEN, CDR2 SYDVKM. The CDR3 has 14 amino acids. The CDR3 loop is CASSASQAFYGYTF. Here the CDR3 DNA reads TGTGCCAGCAGCGCCAGCCAGGCGTTCTATGGCTACACCTTC.

V is TRBV6-1 and J is TRBJ2-1; 13 bases line up with TRBD2. The CDR3 contains 12 residues. V gave up 6 bases and J gave up 13 bases; unmatched junction bases: 3. Germline-derived CDR1 and CDR2 are MNHNS and SASEGT. The CDR3 loop is CASSTSGRAQFF. The CDR3 nucleotides are TGTGCCAGCAGCACTAGCGGGAGGGCTCAGTTCTTC.

V is TRBV10-1 and J is TRBJ2-5, with TRBD2 as a possible D gene (5 bases). CDR3 length: 14 amino acids. Germline assignment: CDR1 WNHNN and CDR2 SYGVQD (reference sequence). Trimming stripped 2 bases from V and 4 bases from J, with 11 bases between. The CDR3 protein is CASSEGIEGETQYF. The DNA of the CDR3 is TGCGCCAGCAGTGAGGGGATAGAGGGAGAGACCCAGTACTTC.

This clone was seen just once. The chain recombines TRBV15 with TRBJ1-6; D is possibly TRBD1 (5 bases). From germline, CDR1 is LNHNV and CDR2 YYDKDF (reference sequence). V was shortened by 5 bases and J by 11 bases, with 19 bases between the two germline ends. The CDR3 has 15 amino acids. The CDR3 region is CATSDNRPESTPLHF. The DNA of the CDR3 is TGTGCCACCAGCGACAACAGGCCCGAATCAACACCCCTCCACTTT.

This chain joins TRBV28 and TRBJ2-1; D remains ambiguous. The CDR3 extends over 14 amino acids. Per the germline V gene, CDR1 is MDHEN and CDR2 is SYDVKM. Trimming shortened V by 2 bases and J by 14 bases, and 19 bases separated the two germline ends. CDR3 region: CASSLVGTAPREFF. In DNA, the CDR3 is TGTGCCAGCAGTTTAGTGGGAACCGCCCCACGGGAGTTCTTC. Using reference TRBV28 and TRBJ2-1 for the parts outside the CDR3, the full variable domain is DVKVTQSSRYLVKRTGEKVFLECVQDMDHENMFWYRQDPGLGLRLIYFSYDVKMKEKGDIPEGYSVSREKKERFSLILESASTNQTSMYLCASSLVGTAPREFFGPGTRLTVL.

The V gene is TRBV30, the J gene TRBJ1-6, with TRBD1 as a possible D gene (6 bases). V was pared by 2 bases and J by 5 bases, with 7 bases between. This CDR3 contains 13 residues. Looked up from germline, CDR1 is GTSNPN and CDR2 is SVGIG (reference sequence). CDR3 DNA sequence: TGTGCCTGGAGTCGGACAGATAATTCACCCCTCCACTTT. Translating gives CAWSRTDNSPLHF.

J is TRBJ1-3 and V is TRBV28; D unclear. Trimming removed 6 bases from V and 2 bases from J, with 5 bases in between. This CDR3 contains 12 residues. The germline V gene has CDR1 MDHEN and CDR2 SYDVKM. The CDR3 spells CASSLPGNTIYF. Here the CDR3 DNA reads TGTGCCAGCAGCCTCCCTGGAAACACCATATATTTT.

As concerns this clone: The same CDR3 is also encoded by other DNA sequences in this sample. The chain uses TRBV27 and TRBJ1-5; TRBD1 might be the D (6 bases). Per the germline V gene, CDR1 is MNHEY and CDR2 is SMNVEV (reference sequence). The V and J ends lost 6 bases and 2 bases respectively, with 17 bases between them. This CDR3 has 16 residues. The CDR3 sequence: CASSPTDRIRNQPQHF. Here the CDR3 DNA reads TGTGCCAGCAGCCCAACTGACAGGATCCGCAATCAGCCCCAGCATTTT.

The chain combines TRBV4-3 with TRBJ2-1, with 16 bases fitting TRBD2. The length of the CDR3 is 20 residues. V lost 0 bases to trimming and J lost 6 bases; unmatched junction nucleotides: 11. Germline V CDR1 and CDR2: LGHNA, YSLEER. In DNA form, the CDR3 reads TGCGCCAGCAGCCAAGATGTGGGACTAGCGGGAGGGCTCCCCCTCAATGAGCAGTTCTTC. It translates to CASSQDVGLAGGLPLNEQFF.

This sequence joins TRBV4-1 and TRBJ1-1, with no clear D. CDR1 is MGHRA and CDR2 is YSYEKL in the germline V gene. This CDR3 is 15 amino acids long. V was cut by 0 bases and J by 6 bases, with 14 bases left in between. The CDR3 bases are TGCGCCAGCAGCCAAGAAAAACGTGGTCGGGCTGAAGCTTTCTTT. Its protein is CASSQEKRGRAEAFF.

This chain connects TRBV5-1 to TRBJ2-7; perhaps TRBD1 as D (6 bases). Deletions cut 0 bases from V and 2 bases from J, with 9 bases between. CDR1 and CDR2 (germline): SGHRS, YFSETQ. The CDR3 length is 14 residues. CDR3: CASSLGQDAYEQYF. As DNA, the CDR3 is TGCGCCAGCAGCTTGGGACAGGACGCCTACGAGCAGTACTTC.

V and J are TRBV4-1 and TRBJ2-6; D is uncertain. Trimming took 1 base from V and 0 from J, leaving 7 bases between them. The germline gives CDR1 MGHRA, CDR2 YSYEKL. This CDR3 comprises 16 residues. The CDR3 is CASSQVGSSGANVLTF. CDR3 sequence (DNA): TGCGCCAGCAGCCAAGTAGGAAGCTCTGGGGCCAACGTCCTGACTTTC.

This rearrangement joins TRBV28 to TRBJ2-2; D is unresolved. Trimming pared 5 bases from V and 5 bases from J, leaving 12 bases between. Germline V gives CDR1 MDHEN, CDR2 SYDVKM. The CDR3 runs to 14 residues. The DNA for the CDR3 is TGTGCCAGCAGTGTGGACCCTCTAACCGGGGAGCTGTTTTTT. It codes for CASSVDPLTGELFF.

The V gene is TRBV11-2, the J gene TRBJ2-7; 8 nucleotides match TRBD2. V lost 4 bases, J lost 1 base, and 3 bases stayed unmatched. Per germline, CDR1 SGHAT and CDR2 FQNNGV. The CDR3 is 14 amino acids. CDR3 sequence: CASSSGGASYEQYF. The CDR3 nucleotides are TGTGCCAGCAGCTCGGGGGGGGCTTCCTACGAGCAGTACTTC.

The genes are TRBV25-1 and TRBJ2-1, with 14 bases aligning to TRBD2. Unmatched junction bases numbered 2, after V lost 6 bases and J lost 4 bases. The CDR3 is 15 amino acids. The germline gives CDR1 MGHDK, CDR2 SYGVNS. Here the CDR3 reads CASRGLAGVYNEQFF. DNA of the CDR3: TGTGCCAGCAGGGGACTAGCGGGAGTTTACAATGAGCAGTTCTTC.

J is TRBJ1-1 and V is TRBV18; D unresolved. This CDR3 contains 16 residues. V was cut by 3 bases and J by 0 bases, with 14 bases left in between. The V gene's germline CDR1 is KGHSH and CDR2 LQKENI. The CDR3 coding sequence is TGTGCCAGCTCACCGCGGCGGATCCGGGTGAACACTGAAGCTTTCTTT. The encoded protein is CASSPRRIRVNTEAFF.

The chain carries TRBV2 and TRBJ2-4, with TRBD1 matching 8 bases. The length of the CDR3 is 15 residues. Trimming removed 2 bases from V and 5 bases from J; junction bases left unmatched: 5. The V gene's germline CDR1 is SNHLY and CDR2 FYNNEI. The CDR3 sequence: CASSEIWTGQNIQYF. CDR3 nucleotide sequence: TGTGCCAGCAGTGAAATATGGACAGGGCAAAACATTCAGTACTTC.

CDR3 loop: CASSMAGTPATSNEQFF. The CDR3 DNA follows: TGTGCCAGTAGTATGGCCGGGACCCCGGCGACGAGCAATGAGCAGTTCTTC. V and J are TRBV19 and TRBJ2-1; D is perhaps TRBD1 or TRBD2 (5 bases each). Germline V gene sequence: CDR1 LNHDA, CDR2 SQIVND (reference sequence). V was clipped by 3 bases and J by 6 bases, with 21 bases between them. The CDR3 covers 17 residues.

The gene calls are TRBV7-6 and TRBJ2-1; 7 positions match TRBD2. The CDR3 covers 19 residues. V lost 5 bases, J lost 3 bases, and 19 bases stayed unmatched. Per germline, CDR1 SGHVS and CDR2 FNYEAQ. CDR3 bases: TGTGCCAGCAGCCCAGAGGTCGGGGAGAAGAGGGAGGGCTACAATGAGCAGTTCTTC. It is translated as CASSPEVGEKREGYNEQFF. Filled out from reference TRBV7-6 and TRBJ2-1, the complete variable domain reads GAGVSQSPRYKVTKRGQDVALRCDPISGHVSLYWYRQALGQGPEFLTYFNYEAQQDKSGLPNDRFSAERPEGSISTLTIQRTEQRDSAMYRCASSPEVGEKREGYNEQFFGPGTRLTVL.

The chain combines TRBV9 with TRBJ2-7, with D perhaps matching TRBD2 (6 bases). Germline V gene sequence: CDR1 SGDLS, CDR2 YYNGEE. The CDR3 is made up of 15 amino acids. V lost 5 bases and J lost 7, with 22 bases in between. This CDR3 reads CASSTGLSDWEEQYF. The CDR3 coding sequence is TGTGCCAGCAGTACGGGACTTTCTGATTGGGAAGAGCAGTACTTC.

The chain recombines TRBV5-1 with TRBJ2-1; 12 bases map to TRBD2. The CDR3 spans 16 residues. Germline CDR1 is SGHRS and CDR2 is YFSETQ. After removal of 5 bases from V and 6 bases from J, the junction contained 9 bases not matched to a gene. CDR3 sequence: CASRLRLAGEFNEQFF. CDR3 sequence (DNA): TGCGCCAGCAGACTCCGACTAGCGGGAGAGTTCAATGAGCAGTTCTTC.

The chain is built from TRBV4-1 and TRBJ2-2; 10 bases line up with TRBD1. The ends lost 3 bases at V and 5 bases at J; junction bases unmatched: 9. The CDR3 extends over 17 amino acids. The germline gives CDR1 MGHRA, CDR2 YSYEKL. The DNA for the CDR3 is TGCGCCAGCAGCCACCATTGGACAGGGGGAGCAACCGGGGAGCTGTTTTTT. It encodes CASSHHWTGGATGELFF.

J is TRBJ2-2 and V is TRBV27, with 7 nucleotides matching TRBD2. The V and J ends lost 5 bases and 2 bases, in that order; junction bases with no gene match: 2. The CDR3 extends over 14 amino acids. Germline V gene lookup returns CDR1 MNHEY and CDR2 SMNVEV (reference sequence). CDR3: CASSAGLNTGELFF. CDR3 in DNA: TGTGCCAGCAGTGCGGGACTAAACACCGGGGAGCTGTTTTTT.

The chain employs TRBV7-8 and TRBJ2-3; 14 nucleotides match TRBD2. The CDR3 runs to 15 residues. V was clipped by 5 bases and J by 8 bases; unmatched bases: 6. The V gene's germline CDR1 is SGHVS and CDR2 FQNEAQ. CDR3 loop: CASSQGTSGSSTQYF. In nucleotides, the CDR3 is TGTGCCAGCAGCCAGGGGACTAGCGGGAGTAGTACGCAGTATTTT.

The chain has TRBV19 and TRBJ2-1; possibly TRBD2 for D (5 bases). V was cut by 5 bases and J by 6 bases, with 17 bases left in between. CDR3 size: 15 residues. CDR1 LNHDA and CDR2 SQIVND come from the germline V gene (reference sequence). CDR3 residues: CASSSQGGPANEQFF. The CDR3 DNA is TGTGCCAGTAGTTCCCAAGGAGGTCCGGCCAATGAGCAGTTCTTC. Variable domain in full (rest from reference TRBV19 and TRBJ2-1): DGGITQSPKYLFRKEGQNVTLSCEQNLNHDAMYWYRQDPGQGLRLIYYSQIVNDFQKGDIAEGYSVSREKKESFPLTVTSAQKNPTAFYLCASSSQGGPANEQFFGPGTRLTVL.

This clone came up once. CDR3 sequence (DNA): TGCGCCAGCAGCTTGGGAGGAGTTGTTTGGGGACAGGGGCTCTGGAATGAGCAGTTCTTC. It yields the protein CASSLGGVVWGQGLWNEQFF. The chain recombines TRBV5-1 with TRBJ2-1, with TRBD1 matching 10 bases. CDR3 length: 20 amino acids. V gave up 0 bases and J gave up 7 bases; unmatched junction bases: 19. Per germline, CDR1 SGHRS and CDR2 YFSETQ.

This chain joins TRBV19 and TRBJ2-7, with 7 bases fitting TRBD1. Trimming removed 6 bases from V and 0 bases from J; junction bases left unmatched: 5. CDR1 LNHDA and CDR2 SQIVND come from the germline V gene (reference sequence). The CDR3 is 14 residues long. CDR3: CASSPTGPSYEQYF. CDR3 DNA sequence: TGTGCCAGTAGCCCGACAGGGCCCTCCTACGAGCAGTACTTC.